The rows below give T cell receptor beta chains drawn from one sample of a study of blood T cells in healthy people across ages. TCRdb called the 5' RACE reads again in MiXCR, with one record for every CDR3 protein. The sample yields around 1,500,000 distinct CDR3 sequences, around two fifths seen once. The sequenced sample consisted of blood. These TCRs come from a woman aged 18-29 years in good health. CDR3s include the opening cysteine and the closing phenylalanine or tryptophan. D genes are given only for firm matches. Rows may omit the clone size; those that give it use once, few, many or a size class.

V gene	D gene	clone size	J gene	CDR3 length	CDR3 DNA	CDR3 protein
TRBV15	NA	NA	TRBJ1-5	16	TGTGCCACCAGCAGAGCCCCCTCAAGGGTAAATCAGCCCCAGCATTTT	CATSRAPSRVNQPQHF
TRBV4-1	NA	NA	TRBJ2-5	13	TGCGCCAGCAGCCCAAAACCTGTGGAGACCCAGTACTTC	CASSPKPVETQYF
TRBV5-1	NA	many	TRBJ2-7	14	TGTGCCAGCAGCTTAGGTGGTCAGTCCTACGAGCAGTACTTC	CASSLGGQSYEQYF
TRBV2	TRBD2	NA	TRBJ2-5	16	TGTGCCAGCAGTGAGGGAGCGGGAGAGGGCCAAGAGACCCAGTACTTC	CASSEGAGEGQETQYF
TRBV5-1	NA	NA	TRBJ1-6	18	TGCGCCAGCAGCTTATCGTTCGGAAGAAGCTCCTATAATTCACCCCTCCACTTT	CASSLSFGRSSYNSPLHF
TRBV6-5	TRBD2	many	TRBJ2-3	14	TGTGCCAGCAGAATAGGACTAGCTCCAGATACGCAGTATTTT	CASRIGLAPDTQYF
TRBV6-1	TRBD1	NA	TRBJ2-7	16	TGTGCCAGCAGTGACCAAAAGACAGGGAGTCGCGACGAGCAGTACTTC	CASSDQKTGSRDEQYF
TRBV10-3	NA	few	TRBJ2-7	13	TGTGCCATCAGTGAGTCTTTAACTGGCGAGCAGTACTTC	CAISESLTGEQYF
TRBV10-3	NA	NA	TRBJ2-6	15	TGTGCCATCAGTGTTGAGGGGGCTGGGGCCAACGTCCTGACTTTC	CAISVEGAGANVLTF
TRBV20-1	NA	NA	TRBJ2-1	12	TGCAGTGCTAGAGATATTAGCAATGAGCAGTTCTTC	CSARDISNEQFF
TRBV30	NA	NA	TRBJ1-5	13	TGTGCCTGGAGTGCCGGTTTAGGTCAACCCCAGCATTTT	CAWSAGLGQPQHF
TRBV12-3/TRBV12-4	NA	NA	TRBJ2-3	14	TGTGCCAGCAGTGTCCGGGCAGGGACAGATACGCAGTATTTT	CASSVRAGTDTQYF
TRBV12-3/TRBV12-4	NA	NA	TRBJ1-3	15	TGTGCCAGCAGTTGGGCCAGGGGCACTGGAAACACCATATATTTT	CASSWARGTGNTIYF
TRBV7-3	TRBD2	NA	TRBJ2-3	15	TGTGCCAGCAGCCGGACTAGCGCTTCCACAGATACGCAGTATTTT	CASSRTSASTDTQYF
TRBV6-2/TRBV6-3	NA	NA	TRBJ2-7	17	TGTGCCAGCAGGGGGGACGGATTCGGGGTCGGCTACAATGAGCAGTACTTC	CASRGDGFGVGYNEQYF
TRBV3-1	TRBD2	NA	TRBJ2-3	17	TGTGCCAGCAGCCGAGGGACTAGCGGGACCCCGCAGGATACGCAGTATTTT	CASSRGTSGTPQDTQYF
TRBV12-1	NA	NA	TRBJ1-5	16	TGTGCCAGCAGCTTTAGCCCCGGGGGCAGGGGGCAGCCCCAGCATTTT	CASSFSPGGRGQPQHF
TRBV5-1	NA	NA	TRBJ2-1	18	TGCGCCAGTAGAGAGGGGGGATACGGGGGGACTACGTACAATGAGCAGTTCTTC	CASREGGYGGTTYNEQFF
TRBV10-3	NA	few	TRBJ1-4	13	TGTGCCATCAGTGCGTCGGCTAATGAAAAACTGTTTTTT	CAISASANEKLFF
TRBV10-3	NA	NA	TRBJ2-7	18	TGTGCCATCAGTGAGTCGGTCGTTGGTTCTGGAGGGGGCTACGAGCAGTACTTC	CAISESVVGSGGGYEQYF
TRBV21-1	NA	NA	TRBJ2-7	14	TGTGCCAGCACACGGGGACAGGGGGTATCCGAGCAGTACTTC	CASTRGQGVSEQYF
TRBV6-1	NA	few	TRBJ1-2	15	TGTGCCACCGCCCCTTTGACAGCCTCTAACTATGGCTACACCTTC	CATAPLTASNYGYTF
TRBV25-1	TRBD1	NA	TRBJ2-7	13	TGTGCCAGCAGTGGGACAGGGGTTAGCGTGCAGTACTTC	CASSGTGVSVQYF
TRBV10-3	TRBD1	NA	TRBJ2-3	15	TGTGCCATCAGTGAGTCGAGGACAGGAGTAGATACGCAGTATTTT	CAISESRTGVDTQYF
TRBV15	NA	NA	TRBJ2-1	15	TGTGCCACCAGCACCGTCCTCGGCTCCTACAATGAGCAGTTCTTC	CATSTVLGSYNEQFF
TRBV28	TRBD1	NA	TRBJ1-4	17	TGTGCCGGCAGTTTAGATAACAGACAGGGGGCGGATGAAAAACTGTTTTTT	CAGSLDNRQGADEKLFF
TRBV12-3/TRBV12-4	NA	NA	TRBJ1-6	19	TGTGCCAGCAGTTTAGCTACCCGGGGGGGACTTCTGACTAATTCACCCCTCCACTTT	CASSLATRGGLLTNSPLHF
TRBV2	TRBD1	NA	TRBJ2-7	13	TGTGCCAGCAAGACAGGGTTATTCTACGAGCAGTACTTC	CASKTGLFYEQYF
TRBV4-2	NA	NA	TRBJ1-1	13	TGTGCCAGCAGCCTATATTCGGGTACTGAAGCTTTCTTT	CASSLYSGTEAFF
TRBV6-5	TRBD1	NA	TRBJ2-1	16	TGTGCCAGCAGAACTGTGGGACAGGCGCACGGAGGTGAGCAGTTCTTC	CASRTVGQAHGGEQFF
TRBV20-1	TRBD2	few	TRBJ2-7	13	TGCAGTGCGAAGGGCGGGAGTAGGAAAGAGCAGTACTTC	CSAKGGSRKEQYF
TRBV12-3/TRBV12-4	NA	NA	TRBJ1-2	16	TGTGCCAGCAGTCATTCCGGACAGCTAAGATATGAGGGCTACACCTTC	CASSHSGQLRYEGYTF
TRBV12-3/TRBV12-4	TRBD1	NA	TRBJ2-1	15	TGTGCCAGCAGTTCGGATGACAGGGGGTCCTACGAGCAGTTCTTC	CASSSDDRGSYEQFF
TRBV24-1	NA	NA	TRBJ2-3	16	TGTGCCACCAGTGATTTCACGGCAGCTAGCACAGATACGCAGTATTTT	CATSDFTAASTDTQYF
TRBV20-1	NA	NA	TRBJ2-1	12	TGCAGTGCTAGAGTGGGGGGCGATGAGCAGTTCTTC	CSARVGGDEQFF
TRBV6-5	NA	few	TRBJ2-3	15	TGTGCCAGCTCACGGAGGGGGGAGGGAACAGATACGCAGTATTTT	CASSRRGEGTDTQYF
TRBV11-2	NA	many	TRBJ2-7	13	TGTGCCAGCAGCCCCCCGTATTCCTACGAGCAGTACTTC	CASSPPYSYEQYF
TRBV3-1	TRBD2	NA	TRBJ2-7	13	TGTGCCAGCAGCTACCTAGCGGGAGTTGAGCAGTACTTC	CASSYLAGVEQYF
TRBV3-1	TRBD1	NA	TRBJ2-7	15	TGTGCCAGCACCTCCGGGACAGGGACCTACAATGAGCAGTACTTC	CASTSGTGTYNEQYF
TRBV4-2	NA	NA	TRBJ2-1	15	TGTGCCAGCAGCCAAGATCGGAGCTCCTACAATGAGCAGTTCTTC	CASSQDRSSYNEQFF
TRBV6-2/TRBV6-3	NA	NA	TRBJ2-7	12	TGTGCCAGTCGGGACTGGTCCTACGAGCAGTACTTC	CASRDWSYEQYF